This entry features one T cell receptor beta chain sequence. Its antigen is not yet known. No base quality values were provided; no much bigger clone lies one nucleotide off. The CDR3 runs 11 amino acids, cysteine and phenylalanine included. Only CDR3 DNA is held: 33 bases, read in frame from base 1. Trimming at the junction amounts to 1 base on V and 12 bases on J, and the germline ends lie 7 bases apart. Via the germline V gene, CDR1 is SGHNT and CDR2 YENEEA. In light of the paper, this sample's time point label describes: blood sample drawn before combined kidney and bone marrow transplant. In bulk CFSE mixed lymphocyte reactions, CFSE-labeled recipient PBMCs were cocultured with irradiated donor PBMCs for less than seven days, then stained for CD3/CD4/CD8 and FACS-sorted. The patients were a handful of recipients of combined kidney and bone marrow transplants from the ITN036ST trial, and samples were available only from these trial subjects. Healthy control blood was processed to PBMCs with a Ficoll density gradient and then cryopreserved, whereas patient PBMCs were collected both before and after transplant.

The sample originates from a study of Tregs in tolerant kidney transplant recipients (dated by TCRdb to the late 2010s). Regarding the study in general: The transplants used related donors with nonmyeloablative bone marrow transplantation, and mixed chimerism in the human trials was transient. TCRbeta sequencing was used in the study to identify donor-specific regulatory T cells before combined kidney and bone marrow transplantation, and the identified cells were then tracked after transplant. Findings and caveats that apply to the study as a whole: For some patients the PCR primers changed over time, which made it impossible to compare the samples from those patients at the nucleotide level. Biological reproducibility was not directly assessed, although technical replication error appeared to be minimal. Donor-specific Treg expansion was found to exceed global Treg expansion in tolerant patients, suggesting antigen-driven rather than nonspecific expansion. Expanding Tregs with activated donor B cells appeared to identify the most biologically relevant and donor-specific TCRbeta repertoire. The study was limited by small patient numbers, and the findings need validation in larger populations and under other immunosuppression protocols.

For TCRbeta CDR3 sequencing, genomic DNA was extracted from sorted cells using the QIAGEN DNeasy Blood and Tissue Kit. High-throughput TCRbeta CDR3 sequencing, which included PCR amplification with bias correction and internal controls, was done commercially through immunoSEQ. The authors' analysis ran thus. A unique productive TCRbeta sequence was defined by the CDR3 nucleotide sequence when primers matched, and otherwise by the CDR3 amino acid sequence together with the Vbeta and Jbeta genes. Donor-reactive sequences were defined as at least 5-fold expanded in CFSE-low cells versus unstimulated cells, with frequency of at least 0.01% in CFSE-low cells. Repertoire divergence was quantified by Jensen-Shannon divergence using the top 100 TCRbeta sequences ranked by frequency. For samples with multiple sequencing runs, sorting error was corrected separately for each run before the runs were pooled. As stored in TCRdb, this immuneACCESS dataset retains in-frame rearrangements with V and J assigned. A fraction of the clones does not appear; measured against another copy, unresolved V genes explain less than half of the discrepancy, and the remainder lacks a known reason. The V and J calls and clone size were taken over from that table, and D and trimming were inferred from the DNA. In all, the sample holds over 15,000 clones, and around 49% of those were seen once. About 3.3% of the sample comes from the top ten.

The sequence joins TRBV11-3 to TRBJ2-1; the D gene lacks a confident call. Sequenced here: CD4+ T cells from blood cultured with allogeneic cells, sampled before the transplant. This clonotype was obtained from a human patient who received a combined kidney and bone marrow transplant. The CDR3 is CASSLGPRQFF. The nucleotides are TGTGCCAGCAGCTTAGGCCCCAGGCAGTTCTTC.